The rows below give T cell receptor beta chains drawn from one sample of a study of blood T cell repertoires in COVID-19. Libraries were prepared by immunoSEQ multiplex PCR; TCRdb keeps only in-frame clonotypes and omits some of them. The data show about 200,000 clones, 88% seen once. Sample: peripheral blood. The receptors were gathered from a man younger than 35 with active or convalescent COVID-19. CDR3s include the opening cysteine and the closing phenylalanine or tryptophan. D genes are given only for firm matches. The listing skips clone size in some rows; elsewhere it reads once, few, many or a size class.

j_call: TRBJ2-1; d_call: TRBD2; v_call: TRBV7-9; clone_size: -; cdr3_nt: TGTGCCAGCAGCTTAGAAAGTCCTAGCGGCGGCAATGAGCAGTTCTTC; cdr3_aa: CASSLESPSGGNEQFF
j_call: TRBJ2-3; d_call: TRBD1; v_call: TRBV28; clone_size: -; cdr3_nt: TGTGCCAGCAGTGAGGGGACAGAGAGCACAGATACGCAGTATTTT; cdr3_aa: CASSEGTESTDTQYF
j_call: TRBJ2-3; d_call: TRBD2; v_call: TRBV30; clone_size: -; cdr3_nt: TGTGCCTGGAGTTTCGTAGGTGGGACTAGCGGGTCATTAGATACGCAGTATTTT; cdr3_aa: CAWSFVGGTSGSLDTQYF
j_call: TRBJ2-1; d_call: -; v_call: TRBV7-9; clone_size: many; cdr3_nt: TGTGCCAGCAGCGAATCCACAGGGTTCAATGAGCAGTTCTTC; cdr3_aa: CASSESTGFNEQFF
j_call: TRBJ2-1; d_call: -; v_call: TRBV9; clone_size: few; cdr3_nt: TGTGCCAGCAGCGTAAACGGGGATTCGGCGGAGCAGTTCTTC; cdr3_aa: CASSVNGDSAEQFF
j_call: TRBJ1-6; d_call: -; v_call: TRBV6-5; clone_size: -; cdr3_nt: TGTGCCAGCAGTTTCACCCCGTACGGTAATTCACCCCTCCACTTT; cdr3_aa: CASSFTPYGNSPLHF
j_call: TRBJ1-5; d_call: -; v_call: TRBV6-5; clone_size: -; cdr3_nt: TGTGCCAGCGGACAGAGTTGGGATCAGCCCCAGCATTTT; cdr3_aa: CASGQSWDQPQHF
j_call: TRBJ1-1; d_call: -; v_call: TRBV21-1; clone_size: -; cdr3_nt: TGTGCCAGCAGCATAATGAACACTGAAGCTTTCTTT; cdr3_aa: CASSIMNTEAFF
j_call: TRBJ1-1; d_call: -; v_call: TRBV10-1; clone_size: -; cdr3_nt: TGCGCCAGCAGTACTGCATCTGGAGCTGAAGCTTTCTTT; cdr3_aa: CASSTASGAEAFF
j_call: TRBJ1-1; d_call: TRBD1; v_call: TRBV29-1; clone_size: -; cdr3_nt: TGCAGCGTTGAAGGGGGACAGCCGAACACTGAAGCTTTCTTT; cdr3_aa: CSVEGGQPNTEAFF
j_call: TRBJ1-4; d_call: -; v_call: TRBV28; clone_size: -; cdr3_nt: TGTGCCAGCAGGGCCGGACAGCTATATAATGAAAAACTGTTTTTT; cdr3_aa: CASRAGQLYNEKLFF